The T cell receptor beta chain described here comes from a study of blood T cells in healthy people across ages (dated by TCRdb to the mid-2010s). Regarding the complete study: Template switching captured roughly one uniquely barcoded TCR beta cDNA molecule per two T cells in model experiments. Age-related changes in TCR beta repertoire diversity were measured in the study by deep sequencing normalized with unique cDNA molecular identifiers. The donors were divided into four age groups: young (average approximately 17 years), middle-aged (about 41), aged (roughly 66) and long-lived (approximately 74). To avoid experimental bias, donors of different ages were distributed randomly across sequencing lanes. The study analyzed two additional independent replicas of 1 million unique cDNA reads from the same blood draw for two donors, one aged 18 to 30 and one aged 80 or older. Study-wide conclusions, independent of this receptor: The CMV infection status of donors was not known, potentially confounding age-related changes in expanded clonotypes. Since profiling was done on bulk unsorted PBMCs, naive and antigen-experienced compartments could not be conclusively compared. Estimates of total diversity based on one million sequenced T cells were considered lower bounds and underestimates. A strong correlation was found between observed TCR beta diversity and the percentage of naive T cells measured by flow cytometry. Observed TCR beta diversity per million T cells fell roughly linearly with age, and a significant reduction was already apparent by age about 38. Compared with the aged group, the long-lived group had more naive CD4+ T cells, fewer expanded clones and increased TCR diversity, a pattern suggesting age selection.

The donors were roughly 39 Caucasian individuals from Russia, aged roughly 6 to 95 years, who were systemically healthy. Roughly 11 milliliters of peripheral blood were drawn from each donor into EDTA-treated Vacutainer tubes. Ficoll-Paque density-gradient centrifugation was used to isolate PBMCs, with at least 7 million per sample. Trizol reagent was used to extract total RNA from PBMCs, with at least 5.5 micrograms per sample. For every donor, an aliquot of PBMCs went through flow cytometry to measure the percentages of naive CD45RAhigh/CD27high T cells. The germline V gene specifies SGHTA as CDR1 and FQGNSA as CDR2. Trimming costs V 4 bases and J 5 bases, and their ends lie 11 bases apart. Spanning cysteine to phenylalanine, the CDR3 consists of 13 amino acids. CDR3 DNA only is kept here, 39 bases in frame from base 1. Libraries were constructed by 5' RACE. TCRdb lists the instrument as Illumina HiSeq 2500. A second 7 to 11 cycle PCR used a sample-barcoded 5' primer and a J-beta primer mix. A unique molecular identifier was introduced onto each TCR beta cDNA molecule by a template-switch 5' adaptor carrying 12 random nucleotides. Each sample yielded at least 3 million CDR3-containing paired-end reads. First-strand cDNA was synthesized from all RNA with the Mint cDNA synthesis kit, primed by a TRBC-specific oligonucleotide. All cDNA was treated with uracil-DNA glycosylase and then went through a first 18-cycle PCR with the universal primers M1SS and BC2_uni_R. The paper's processing steps were these. For normalization, 1 million high-quality reads were randomly selected from each sample, with every read carrying a distinct molecular identifier. Instead of being binned into consensus sequences, reads that shared molecular identifiers were thrown out. MiTCR, set to a Q25 quality threshold and the strictest error-elimination algorithm, was used for CDR3 identification, clonotype clustering and error correction. Lower-bound total TCR beta diversity was estimated with a nonparametric unseen species model using Euler transformation. Starting from the raw public reads, TCRdb applied fastp trimming at Q25, assembled clones with MiXCR and retained in-frame beta chains. One record per CDR3 amino acid sequence lists the most common genes and DNA. TCRdb's processing, not the study's, gives the V and J calls here. Within this sample are about 1.8 million distinct CDR3 sequences, with just under 50% of them counted one time only. The top ten constitute 2% to 2.5% of the sample.

Concerning this clonotype itself: This receptor's antigen is unknown. No much larger clonotype is one base removed from it; base qualities were not supplied.

The sequence was collected from a woman between 35 and 50 years old in good health. The sequenced sample was blood. The rearranged segments are TRBV7-2 and TRBJ2-5; too little of a D gene remains to name it. The CDR3 sequence is CASSYQWRETQYF. The sequence in DNA is TGTGCCAGCAGCTATCAGTGGCGGGAGACCCAGTACTTC.